This TCR beta chain was captured in a study of T cell repertoires in cytomegalovirus infection. Study-wide points: In two of eight donors, the top clonotype was HLA-C-restricted CMV-specific.

TCRdb ran MiXCR on the reads and lists one entry per CDR3 protein. The data show about 900,000 distinct CDR3 sequences, less than 35% seen once. There are 10 residues in the CDR3. The germline CDR1 and CDR2 sequences are SQVTM and ANQGSEA. The germline V and J ends were trimmed by 6 bases and 5 bases, with 7 bases remaining between them. A remark on this clonotype: The antigen remains unidentified.

The specimen was cultured CD8+ T cells from PBMCs, collected from culture after CMV antigen stimulation. This chain uses TRBV29-1 with TRBJ2-5; no clear D. The sequence derives from a human donor in good health (CMV status not recorded). Some clones in this sample may be carry-over from other donors' samples. The CDR3 is CSVESETQYF. CDR3 bases: TGCAGCGTCGAATCCGAGACCCAGTACTTC.